A single sample is the source of the 32 T cell receptor beta chains below, sequenced in a study of cytomegalovirus exposure and HLA in healthy donors. PCR employed 60 Vbeta and 13 Jbeta primers. Some clones are missing from TCRdb's copy, which holds only in-frame ones; the method was immunoSEQ multiplex PCR. Here the sample spans 70,000 to 95,000 clones, around 74% being singletons. Material: PBMCs. Source of these receptors: a man younger than 40 in good health and CMV-seropositive.

The chain recombines TRBV9 with TRBJ1-4; possible D gene TRBD1, 6 bases. Germline CDR1 reads SGDLS; CDR2 reads YYNGEE. This CDR3 comprises 15 residues. V was shortened by 2 bases and J by 5 bases, with 13 bases between the two germline ends. This CDR3 reads CASSVGTGWNEKLFF. DNA of the CDR3: TGTGCCAGCAGCGTCGGTACAGGGTGGAATGAAAAACTGTTTTTT.

The chain couples TRBV9 to TRBJ1-2; 8 nucleotides match TRBD1. The CDR3 length is 15 residues. Germline trimming cut 0 bases from V and 8 bases from J; bases unmatched to any gene: 9. Germline V gene sequence: CDR1 SGDLS, CDR2 YYNGEE. CDR3 DNA sequence: TGTGCCAGCAGCGTAGAGCCGGACAGGGTGGGGGGCTACACCTTC. This codes for CASSVEPDRVGGYTF.

The V and J genes are TRBV7-3 and TRBJ2-2; TRBD2 is a possible D gene (6 bases). V gave up 5 bases and J gave up 4 bases, with 23 bases separating them. The germline CDR1 and CDR2 sequences are SGHTA and FQGTGA. The length of the CDR3 is 18 residues. The CDR3 loop reads CASSLGIRGGRVTGELFF. The CDR3 nucleotides read TGTGCCAGCAGCCTCGGTATTCGGGGAGGCCGTGTCACCGGGGAGCTGTTTTTT.

This chain links TRBV7-9 with TRBJ1-1; TRBD1 might be the D (6 bases). The CDR3 has 13 residues. V gave up 6 bases and J gave up 1 base, with 9 bases separating them. Germline values: CDR1 SEHNR, CDR2 FQNEAQ (reference sequence). CDR3 DNA sequence: TGTGCCAGCAGGGAAGGGGGGAACACTGAAGCTTTCTTT. Amino acids: CASREGGNTEAFF.

The chain is built from TRBV5-1 and TRBJ2-5; D unclear. V gave up 0 bases and J gave up 1 base, with 4 bases separating them. The CDR3 runs to 13 residues. The germline V gene encodes CDR1 SGHRS and CDR2 YFSETQ. The CDR3 region is CASSLVAQETQYF. Written as DNA, the CDR3 is TGCGCCAGCAGCTTGGTGGCCCAAGAGACCCAGTACTTC.

This sequence joins TRBV5-4 and TRBJ2-1; a weak D match, TRBD2 (7 bases). Germline loops: CDR1 SGHNT, CDR2 YYREEE (reference sequence). This CDR3 is 16 amino acids long. Trimming cost V 3 bases and J 0 bases, with 13 bases left between them. The CDR3 spells CASSSVGGASYNEQFF. In nucleotides, the CDR3 is TGTGCCAGCAGCTCTGTGGGGGGGGCCTCCTACAATGAGCAGTTCTTC.

This chain connects TRBV2 to TRBJ2-3; 9 nucleotides line up with TRBD1. Per germline, CDR1 SNHLY and CDR2 FYNNEI. The CDR3 has 14 residues. The V segment lost 11 bases and the J segment 2 bases; nucleotides outside the gene matches: 8. The CDR3 sequence: CADAGTGNTDTQYF. The CDR3 DNA follows: TGTGCCGACGCCGGGACAGGGAACACAGATACGCAGTATTTT.

As DNA, the CDR3 is TGCGCCAGCAGTGAGTCTAGGACAATGGATGAAAAACTGTTTTTT. Translated, it gives CASSESRTMDEKLFF. The chain has TRBV10-2 and TRBJ1-4, with D possibly being TRBD1 (5 bases). The germline CDR1 and CDR2 sequences are WSHSY and SAAADI. This CDR3 spans 15 amino acids. Deletions cut 0 bases from V and 6 bases from J, with 11 bases between.

This chain uses TRBV9 with TRBJ2-3; 11 bases map to TRBD1. The CDR3 length is 17 residues. The germline CDR1 and CDR2 sequences are SGDLS and YYNGEE. J was trimmed by 2 bases and V by 2 bases; bases with no gene match: 7. The CDR3 nucleotides are TGTGCCAGCAGCGTTACCGGGACAGGGGGTCTCACAGATACGCAGTATTTT. It specifies CASSVTGTGGLTDTQYF.

In this sample, this clone turned up once. The V and J genes are TRBV28 and TRBJ2-4; D may be TRBD2 (6 bases). Looked up from germline, CDR1 is MDHEN and CDR2 is SYDVKM. Trimming stripped 8 bases from V and 1 base from J, with 9 bases between. The CDR3 is made up of 13 amino acids. The CDR3 DNA reads TGTGCCAGCGGGGAGGTGGCCAAAAACATTCAGTACTTC. Translated: CASGEVAKNIQYF.

The chain joins TRBV6-6 to TRBJ1-2, with TRBD1 identical over 7 bases. The junction had 8 bases not matched to a gene; V was cut back by 6 bases and J by 4 bases. The CDR3 is 14 amino acids. Germline lookup yields CDR1 MNHNY and CDR2 SVGAGI (reference sequence). The CDR3: CASSPPTGIYGYTF. The CDR3 region has the DNA TGTGCCAGCAGCCCCCCGACAGGGATCTATGGCTACACCTTC.

This clone has a handful of counts. The chain has TRBV19 and TRBJ1-3; TRBD1 aligns across 9 bases. With V trimmed by 9 bases and J by 3 bases, 9 bases remained unmatched. The CDR3 has 15 residues. CDR1 is LNHDA, CDR2 SQIVND, per germline (reference sequence). In DNA, the CDR3 is TGTGCCAGCTCCATACGACAGGGGGTTGGAAACACCATATATTTT. Translated: CASSIRQGVGNTIYF.

A few counts support this clone. The chain uses TRBV4-3 and TRBJ1-4; a possible D gene is TRBD1 (5 bases). This CDR3 contains 16 residues. Trimming stripped 1 base from V and 5 bases from J, with 14 bases between. Per the germline V gene, CDR1 is LGHNA and CDR2 is YSLEER. The CDR3 sequence: CASSQVHRGQNEKLFF. CDR3 coding DNA: TGCGCCAGCAGCCAAGTACATAGGGGCCAGAATGAAAAACTGTTTTTT.

The chain carries TRBV19 and TRBJ1-1, with 10 bases that match TRBD1. From germline, CDR1 is LNHDA and CDR2 SQIVND (reference sequence). There are 16 residues in the CDR3. Trimming took 6 bases from V and 4 from J; bases not matched to a gene: 11. CDR3 nucleotides: TGTGCCAGTAGCCTTGCAAATGGACAGGGGGTCACTGAAGCTTTCTTT. Its protein is CASSLANGQGVTEAFF.

The chain employs TRBV27 and TRBJ1-2, with a tentative D call TRBD1 (6 bases). V was cut by 3 bases and J by 2 bases, with 7 bases left in between. Germline V gene sequence: CDR1 MNHEY, CDR2 SMNVEV (reference sequence). The CDR3 sequence is 13 residues long. CDR3 residues: CASSLGANYGYTF. In nucleotides, the CDR3 is TGTGCCAGCAGTTTGGGGGCCAACTATGGCTACACCTTC.

Comments on this clone: Relative to the germline gene, one junction end is altered; a read error may explain this. V and J are TRBV7-2 and TRBJ1-4, with D perhaps TRBD1 (6 bases). The CDR3 has 13 residues. The germline CDR1 and CDR2 sequences are SGHTA and FQGNSA. CDR3 region: CASSLGSVTGLIF. The CDR3 region has the DNA TGTGCCAGCAGCTTAGGGTCAGTGACAGGTCTTATCTTT.

The chain uses TRBV11-2 and TRBJ1-1, with 8 nucleotides matching TRBD1. The CDR3 runs 17 residues. The germline V gene encodes CDR1 SGHAT and CDR2 FQNNGV. V dropped 2 bases and J dropped 4; count of bases not matched to a gene: 12. The CDR3 DNA reads as TGTGCCAGCAGCTTATTCCCCAGGGGGCCTCGGGGCACTGAAGCTTTCTTT. Amino acid sequence: CASSLFPRGPRGTEAFF. Full variable domain (rest looked up from reference TRBV11-2 and TRBJ1-1): EAGVAQSPRYKIIEKRQSVAFWCNPISGHATLYWYQQILGQGPKLLIQFQNNGVVDDSQLPKDRFSAERLKGVDSTLKIQPAKLEDSAVYLCASSLFPRGPRGTEAFFGQGTRLTVV.

This chain uses TRBV6-6 with TRBJ1-5; maybe TRBD1 (5 bases). In germline, CDR1 is MNHNY, CDR2 SVGAGI (reference sequence). Trimming pared 6 bases from V and 4 bases from J, leaving 10 bases between. The CDR3 runs to 13 residues. The CDR3 protein is CASRDTQNQPQHF. CDR3 nucleotide sequence: TGTGCCAGCAGGGACACCCAGAATCAGCCCCAGCATTTT.

This chain joins TRBV29-1 and TRBJ2-1; D gene unclear. CDR3 length: 14 residues. Germline values: CDR1 SQVTM, CDR2 ANQGSEA. V was clipped by 3 bases and J by 2 bases, with 11 bases between them. CDR3 coding DNA: TGCAGCGTTGAGGTCTCCGCTACCTACAATGAGCAGTTCTTC. It codes for CSVEVSATYNEQFF.

This chain links TRBV7-8 with TRBJ2-3; TRBD1 aligns across 8 bases. The CDR3 is 16 residues long. V lost 5 bases to trimming and J lost 2 bases; unmatched junction nucleotides: 9. The V gene's germline CDR1 is SGHVS and CDR2 FQNEAQ. CDR3 bases: TGTGCCAGCAGCCCACGGACAGGGACTTCCACAGATACGCAGTATTTT. The encoded protein is CASSPRTGTSTDTQYF.

This clone was seen a single time. The chain is built from TRBV29-1 and TRBJ1-2, with D perhaps matching TRBD1 (5 bases). The CDR3 is 12 amino acids. Trimming stripped 0 bases from V and 8 bases from J, with 10 bases between. The germline V gene encodes CDR1 SQVTM and CDR2 ANQGSEA. The chain's CDR3 is CSVEDPREGYTF. The DNA of the CDR3 is TGCAGCGTTGAAGATCCCAGGGAAGGCTACACCTTC.

This clone was seen just once. The V gene is TRBV18, the J gene TRBJ2-3; perhaps TRBD1 as D (5 bases). This CDR3 comprises 13 residues. V gave up 3 bases and J gave up 4 bases, with 8 bases separating them. From germline, CDR1 is KGHSH and CDR2 LQKENI. CDR3 nucleotide sequence: TGTGCCAGCTCACCTGTAGGGGCAGATACGCAGTATTTT. This codes for CASSPVGADTQYF.

The chain is built from TRBV28 and TRBJ2-3; a possible D gene is TRBD2 (6 bases). The CDR3 has 12 amino acids. Germline-derived CDR1 and CDR2 are MDHEN and SYDVKM. Trimming pared 7 bases from V and 4 bases from J, leaving 9 bases between. The chain's CDR3 is CASTAGSDTQYF. The CDR3 nucleotides read TGTGCCAGCACGGCGGGGTCAGATACGCAGTATTTT.

The gene calls are TRBV9 and TRBJ1-4, with TRBD1 matching 8 bases. The length of the CDR3 is 14 residues. V shed 4 bases and J 6 bases; nucleotides not matched to a gene: 5. CDR1 is SGDLS and CDR2 is YYNGEE in the germline V gene. The CDR3 bases are TGTGCCAGCAGCCCCCCAGGGGGCGATGAAAAACTGTTTTTT. It yields the protein CASSPPGGDEKLFF.

This clone occurred a few times. The genes are TRBV5-1 and TRBJ1-5; no clear D. The germline V and J ends were trimmed by 0 bases and 4 bases, with 11 bases remaining between them. This CDR3 spans 15 amino acids. Germline V gives CDR1 SGHRS, CDR2 YFSETQ. The DNA for the CDR3 is TGCGCCAGCAGCTTGGGTGGAGAATGGAATCAGCCCCAGCATTTT. Protein: CASSLGGEWNQPQHF. Full variable domain (remainder filled in from reference TRBV5-1 and TRBJ1-5): KAGVTQTPRYLIKTRGQQVTLSCSPISGHRSVSWYQQTPGQGLQFLFEYFSETQRNKGNFPGRFSGRQFSNSRSEMNVSTLELGDSALYLCASSLGGEWNQPQHFGDGTRLSIL.

This clone was counted a few times. The rearrangement uses TRBV18 and TRBJ2-7, with 9 positions matching TRBD1. J lost 6 bases, V lost 8 bases, and 11 bases had no gene match. Looked up from germline, CDR1 is KGHSH and CDR2 is LQKENI. This CDR3 contains 14 residues. The CDR3 reads CASARGQGPTEQYF. CDR3 DNA sequence: TGTGCCAGCGCCAGGGGACAGGGTCCGACCGAGCAGTACTTC.

The chain is built from TRBV4-3 and TRBJ1-2, with 7 bases that match TRBD1. Per germline, CDR1 LGHNA and CDR2 YSLEER. The CDR3 consists of 15 residues. Trimming removed 2 bases from V and 3 bases from J; junction bases left unmatched: 6. The CDR3 sequence is CASSQPITGDYGYTF. The CDR3, as DNA: TGCGCCAGCAGCCAACCGATAACAGGGGACTATGGCTACACCTTC.

The rearrangement links TRBV27 to TRBJ1-3; 8 positions agree with TRBD1. CDR1 is MNHEY, CDR2 SMNVEV, per germline (reference sequence). CDR3 length equals 14 residues. Germline trimming cut 6 bases from V and 4 bases from J; bases unmatched to any gene: 5. CDR3 coding DNA: TGTGCCAGCAGACCCAGGGGGCTCGGAAACACCATATATTTT. Translated, it gives CASRPRGLGNTIYF.

The chain joins TRBV30 to TRBJ1-2; TRBD1 might be the D (5 bases). V was shortened by 1 base and J by 3 bases, with 12 bases between the two germline ends. Germline V gene lookup returns CDR1 GTSNPN and CDR2 SVGIG (reference sequence). The CDR3 covers 14 residues. The CDR3 region is CAWSEQAGYYGYTF. The CDR3 coding sequence is TGTGCCTGGAGTGAACAGGCCGGATACTATGGCTACACCTTC.

This clone was found a few times. The genes are TRBV5-1 and TRBJ1-1; a possible D gene is TRBD1 (5 bases). V shed 5 bases and J shed 0 bases, with 11 bases lying between them. Germline CDR1 SGHRS, CDR2 YFSETQ. This CDR3 is built from 14 residues. The CDR3 protein is CASRPGGMNTEAFF. The CDR3 DNA sequence: TGCGCCAGCAGGCCTGGGGGGATGAACACTGAAGCTTTCTTT.

The chain has TRBV5-5 and TRBJ2-7, with D possibly TRBD1 on 6 matching bases. CDR1 is SGHKS, CDR2 YYEKEE, per germline (reference sequence). The CDR3 consists of 13 residues. V was pared by 4 bases and J by 2 bases, with 10 bases between. The CDR3 sequence: CASSTRQAYEQYF. For the CDR3, the DNA is TGTGCCAGCAGCACTCGACAGGCCTACGAGCAGTACTTC.

This chain connects TRBV4-2 to TRBJ2-3; the match to TRBD2 covers 10 bases. The junction had 8 bases not matched to a gene; V was cut back by 6 bases and J by 2 bases. Germline V gene sequence: CDR1 LGHNA, CDR2 YNFKEQ. The CDR3 spans 16 residues. CDR3 coding DNA: TGTGCCAGCAGGCCGAGCGGGGGGGCCTCCACAGATACGCAGTATTTT. Encoded protein: CASRPSGGASTDTQYF.